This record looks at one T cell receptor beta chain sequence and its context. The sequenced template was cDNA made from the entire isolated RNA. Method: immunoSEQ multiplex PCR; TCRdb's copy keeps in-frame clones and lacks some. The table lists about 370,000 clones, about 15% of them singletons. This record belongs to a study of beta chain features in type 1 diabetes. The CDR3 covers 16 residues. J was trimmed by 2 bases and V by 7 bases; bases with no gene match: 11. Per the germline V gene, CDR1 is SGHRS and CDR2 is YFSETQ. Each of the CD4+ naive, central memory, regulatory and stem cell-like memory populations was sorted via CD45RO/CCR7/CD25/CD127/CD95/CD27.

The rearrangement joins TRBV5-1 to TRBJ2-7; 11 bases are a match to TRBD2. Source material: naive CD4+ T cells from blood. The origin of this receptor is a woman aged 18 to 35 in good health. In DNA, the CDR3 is TGCGCCAGCTGGGATCCGACTAGCGGGGTGGCCTACGAGCAGTACTTC. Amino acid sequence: CASWDPTSGVAYEQYF.